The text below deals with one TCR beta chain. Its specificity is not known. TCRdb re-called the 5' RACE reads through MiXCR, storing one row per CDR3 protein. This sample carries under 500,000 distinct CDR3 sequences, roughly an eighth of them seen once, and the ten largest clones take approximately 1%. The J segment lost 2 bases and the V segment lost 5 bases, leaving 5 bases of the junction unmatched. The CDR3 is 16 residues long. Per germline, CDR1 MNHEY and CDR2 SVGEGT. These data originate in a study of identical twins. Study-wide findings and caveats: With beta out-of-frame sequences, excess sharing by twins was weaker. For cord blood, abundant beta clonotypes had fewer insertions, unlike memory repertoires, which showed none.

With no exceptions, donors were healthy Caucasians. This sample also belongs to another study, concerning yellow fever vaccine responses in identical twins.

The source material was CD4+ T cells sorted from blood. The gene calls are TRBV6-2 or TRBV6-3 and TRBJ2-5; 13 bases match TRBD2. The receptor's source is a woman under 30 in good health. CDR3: CASSGTSGATQETQYF. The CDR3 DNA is TGTGCCAGCAGTGGGACTAGCGGGGCGACTCAAGAGACCCAGTACTTC.